The sequence of this TCR beta chain was determined in a study of shared clonotypes between healthy human individuals. The count of this clone is one. Replicate sorted-subset PCRs were loaded with 150 to 250 ng DNA, about 30,000 T cell genomes. Profiling relied on immunoSEQ multiplex PCR, and the TCRdb table lists in-frame clones only, not all of them. The sample lists about 680,000 clones, about three quarters occurring once. Donors were Caucasian adults residing in Nashville, Tennessee, USA. The study separated CD4+ cells into CD45RA+ naive and CD45RA-negative memory subsets. Sequenced sample: memory CD4+ T cells sorted from blood. Noted subset: CD45RA-negative fraction. This sequence originates from a woman in her 30s in good health.

The CDR3 protein is CASRRAAGELFF. The CDR3 DNA is TGTGCCAGCAGACGGGCCGCCGGGGAGCTGTTTTTT. V usage is TRBV27 and J usage is TRBJ2-2; D not certain. Per the germline V gene, CDR1 is MNHEY and CDR2 is SMNVEV (reference sequence). CDR3 size: 12 residues. V gave up 6 bases and J gave up 6 bases, with 8 bases separating them.